Listed here are 5 T cell receptor beta chains from one sample, sequenced in a study of OX40 agonist ivuxolimab in advanced cancers. The protocol was immunoSEQ multiplex PCR, while the TCRdb copy is restricted to in-frame clones and leaves out a portion. The profile shows fewer than 85,000 clones, about nine tenths of them singletons. The specimen comprised CD4+ or CD8+ T cells sorted from blood, sampled in a trial of the OX40 agonist ivuxolimab. All receptors derive from an adult with an advanced solid tumor such as melanoma, head and neck, liver or kidney cancer.

CDR3 nucleotide sequence: TGCGCCAGCAGCCCCTCCCCGGGACAGGGGTGGACTGAAGCTTTCTTT. Translating it yields CASSPSPGQGWTEAFF. The chain links TRBV5-1 to TRBJ1-1, with 10 bases aligning to TRBD1. Germline trimming cut 4 bases from V and 5 bases from J; bases unmatched to any gene: 11. CDR1 SGHRS and CDR2 YFSETQ come from the germline V gene. The CDR3 has 16 residues.

DNA for the CDR3: TGTGCCAGCAGCCCCCTAGTGGGTAGCGGGGGAACCAATGAGCAGTTCTTC. The encoded protein is CASSPLVGSGGTNEQFF. V and J are TRBV9 and TRBJ2-1, with TRBD2 matching over 9 bases. With V trimmed by 4 bases and J by 6 bases, 14 bases remained unmatched. Germline CDR1 SGDLS, CDR2 YYNGEE. CDR3 length equals 17 residues.

Only one count was recorded for this clone. This chain uses TRBV7-2 with TRBJ2-1, with 12 bases identical to TRBD2. V lost 5 bases, J lost 0 bases, and 8 bases stayed unmatched. This CDR3 has 18 amino acids. The germline gives CDR1 SGHTA, CDR2 FQGNSA. Here the CDR3 DNA reads TGTGCCAGCAGCCTTAGACTAGCGGGGGACAGCTCCTACAATGAGCAGTTCTTC. This encodes CASSLRLAGDSSYNEQFF.

The chain is built from TRBV5-1 and TRBJ1-2; TRBD1 matches at 7 bases. Germline V lookup: CDR1 SGHRS, CDR2 YFSETQ. The V gene end was trimmed by 0 bases and the J gene end by 0 bases; junction bases not matched to a gene: 5. The length of the CDR3 is 16 residues. CDR3 DNA sequence: TGCGCCAGCAGCTTGGTTCCCGGGACAGCTAACTATGGCTACACCTTC. The encoded protein is CASSLVPGTANYGYTF.

The chain is built from TRBV19 and TRBJ1-1, with TRBD1 as a possible D gene (6 bases). The CDR3 is 16 residues long. In germline, CDR1 is LNHDA, CDR2 SQIVND (reference sequence). Trimming shortened V by 3 bases and J by 4 bases, and 18 bases separated the two germline ends. The DNA of the CDR3 is TGTGCCAGTAGTATGGGGGCAGGGGCGCGGAGCACTGAAGCTTTCTTT. Translated: CASSMGAGARSTEAFF. Full variable domain (remainder filled in from reference TRBV19 and TRBJ1-1): DGGITQSPKYLFRKEGQNVTLSCEQNLNHDAMYWYRQDPGQGLRLIYYSQIVNDFQKGDIAEGYSVSREKKESFPLTVTSAQKNPTAFYLCASSMGAGARSTEAFFGQGTRLTVV.